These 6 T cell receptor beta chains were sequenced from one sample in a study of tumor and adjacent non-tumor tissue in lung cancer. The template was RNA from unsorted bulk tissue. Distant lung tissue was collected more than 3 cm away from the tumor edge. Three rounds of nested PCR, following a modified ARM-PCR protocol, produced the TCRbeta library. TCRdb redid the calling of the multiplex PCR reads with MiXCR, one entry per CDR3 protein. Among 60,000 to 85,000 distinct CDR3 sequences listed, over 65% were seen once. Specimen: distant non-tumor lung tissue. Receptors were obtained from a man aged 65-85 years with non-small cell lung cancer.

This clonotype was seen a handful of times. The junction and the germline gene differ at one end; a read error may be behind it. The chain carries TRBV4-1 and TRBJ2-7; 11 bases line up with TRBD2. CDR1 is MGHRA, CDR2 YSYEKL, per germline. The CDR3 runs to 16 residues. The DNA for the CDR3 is TGCGCCAGCAGCTGGAAACTAGCGGGAGAGGGGGACGAGCAGTATTTC. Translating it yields CASSWKLAGEGDEQYF.

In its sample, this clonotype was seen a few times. This CDR3 reads CASSLSVDRVEAFF. CDR3 nucleotide sequence: TGTGCCAGCAGTTTATCGGTGGATAGGGTTGAAGCTTTCTTT. This chain links TRBV27 with TRBJ1-1; D unclear. The CDR3 is made up of 14 amino acids. Germline V lookup: CDR1 MNHEY, CDR2 SMNVEV (reference sequence). V was clipped by 0 bases and J by 7 bases, with 12 bases between them.

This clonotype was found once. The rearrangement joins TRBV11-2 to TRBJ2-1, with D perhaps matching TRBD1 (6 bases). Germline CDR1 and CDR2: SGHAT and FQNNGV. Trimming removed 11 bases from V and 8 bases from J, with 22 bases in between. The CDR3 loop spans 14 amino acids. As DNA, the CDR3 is TGTGCCGGAAGCTTACAGGGAGTAGCCTATGAGCAGTTCTTC. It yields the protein CAGSLQGVAYEQFF.

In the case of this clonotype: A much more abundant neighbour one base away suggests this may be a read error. CDR3 nucleotide sequence: TGTGCCAGCAGCCAGAGGACTAGCGGGGTTTACAATGAGCAGCTCTTC. It encodes CASSQRTSGVYNEQLF. V and J are TRBV6-1 and TRBJ2-1; 12 positions match TRBD2. CDR3 size: 16 residues. CDR1 and CDR2 (germline): MNHNS, SASEGT.

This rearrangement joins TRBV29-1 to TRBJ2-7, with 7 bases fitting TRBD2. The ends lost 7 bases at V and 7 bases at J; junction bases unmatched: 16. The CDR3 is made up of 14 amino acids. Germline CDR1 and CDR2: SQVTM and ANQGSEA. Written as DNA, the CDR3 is TGCAGCGCCCAAGCATCGGGACTAAATTATGAGCAGTACTTC. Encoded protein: CSAQASGLNYEQYF.

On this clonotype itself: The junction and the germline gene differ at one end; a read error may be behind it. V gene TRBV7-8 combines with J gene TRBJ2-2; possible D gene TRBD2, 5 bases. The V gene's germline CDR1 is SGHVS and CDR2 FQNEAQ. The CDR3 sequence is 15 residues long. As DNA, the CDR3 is TGTGCCAGTAGCTTATCAACAGTGAACACCGGGAAGCTGTTTTTT. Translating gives CASSLSTVNTGKLFF.